This T cell receptor (beta chain) was profiled in a study of CD8 T cells in ankylosing spondylitis. CDR1 is SGHRS, CDR2 YFSETQ, per germline. Trimming removed 0 bases from V and 4 bases from J, with 13 bases in between. The CDR3 is made up of 15 amino acids. TCRdb fed the 5' RACE reads into MiXCR, producing one record per CDR3 protein. The sample lists around 100,000 distinct CDR3 sequences; around 24% were seen once. The sample was synovial fluid, either unsorted or a sorted T cell fraction (not recorded which). V gene TRBV5-1 combines with J gene TRBJ1-1; weak D call: TRBD1 (6 bases). This TCR was recovered from a male donor with ankylosing spondylitis. The CDR3 DNA is TGCGCCAGCAGCTTGGCGGGGGCCTCGGGCACTGAAGCTTTCTTT. Translating gives CASSLAGASGTEAFF.